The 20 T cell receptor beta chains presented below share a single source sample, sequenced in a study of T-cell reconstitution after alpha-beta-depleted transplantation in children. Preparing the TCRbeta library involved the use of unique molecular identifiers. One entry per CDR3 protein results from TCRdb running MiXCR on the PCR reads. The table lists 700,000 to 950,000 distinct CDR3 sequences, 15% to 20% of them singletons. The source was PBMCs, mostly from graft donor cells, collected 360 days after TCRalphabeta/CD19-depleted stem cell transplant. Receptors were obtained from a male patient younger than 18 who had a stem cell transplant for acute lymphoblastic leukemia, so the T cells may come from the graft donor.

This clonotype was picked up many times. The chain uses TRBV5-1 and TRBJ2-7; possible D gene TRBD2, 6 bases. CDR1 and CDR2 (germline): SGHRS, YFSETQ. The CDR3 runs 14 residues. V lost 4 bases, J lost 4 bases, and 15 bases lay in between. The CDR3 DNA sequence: TGCGCCAGCAGCCCCAGAGGCGGGAATTACGAGCAGTACTTC. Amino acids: CASSPRGGNYEQYF.

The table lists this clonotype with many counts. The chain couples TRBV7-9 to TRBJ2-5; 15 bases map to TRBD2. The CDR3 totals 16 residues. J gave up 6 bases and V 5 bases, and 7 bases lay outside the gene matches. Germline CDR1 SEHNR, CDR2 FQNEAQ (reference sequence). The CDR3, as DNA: TGTGCCAGCAGCCGGACTAGCGGGAGGGAAGGCAAGACCCAGTACTTC. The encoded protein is CASSRTSGREGKTQYF.

CDR3 in amino acids: CSARDFGEAFF. CDR3 bases: TGCAGTGCTAGAGATTTCGGTGAAGCTTTCTTT. This chain joins TRBV20-1 and TRBJ1-1; D is unclear. V lost 0 bases, J lost 7 bases, and 6 bases lay in between. The CDR3 totals 11 residues. Germline V gene data show CDR1 as DFQATT and CDR2 as SNEGSKA (reference sequence).

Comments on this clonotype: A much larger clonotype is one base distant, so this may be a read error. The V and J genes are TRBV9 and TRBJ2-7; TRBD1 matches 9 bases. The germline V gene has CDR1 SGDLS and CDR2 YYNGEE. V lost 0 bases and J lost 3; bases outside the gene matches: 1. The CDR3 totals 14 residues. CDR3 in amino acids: CASSVEGQGYEQYF. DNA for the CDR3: TGTGCCAGCAGCGTAGAGGGACAGGGCTACGAGCAGTACTTC.

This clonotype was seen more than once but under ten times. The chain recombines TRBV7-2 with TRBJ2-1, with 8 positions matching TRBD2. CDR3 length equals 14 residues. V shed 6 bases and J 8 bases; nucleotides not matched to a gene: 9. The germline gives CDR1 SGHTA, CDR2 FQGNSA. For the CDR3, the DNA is TGTGCCAGCAGGGAAGGACTAGCTTTCCATGAGCAGTTCTTC. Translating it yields CASREGLAFHEQFF.

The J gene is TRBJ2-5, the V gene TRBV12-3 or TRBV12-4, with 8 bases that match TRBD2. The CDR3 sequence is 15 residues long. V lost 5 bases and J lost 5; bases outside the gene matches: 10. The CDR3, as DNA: TGTGCCAGCAGTGGGACGCGGGAGGCCCCGGAGACCCAGTACTTC. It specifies CASSGTREAPETQYF.

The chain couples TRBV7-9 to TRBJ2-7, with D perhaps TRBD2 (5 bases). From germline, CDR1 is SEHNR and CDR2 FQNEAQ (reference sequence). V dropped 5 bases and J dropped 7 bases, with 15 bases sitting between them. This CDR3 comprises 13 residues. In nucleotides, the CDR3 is TGTGCCAGCAGCCAGGCCGGGGTTGGGGAGCAGTACTTC. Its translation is CASSQAGVGEQYF.

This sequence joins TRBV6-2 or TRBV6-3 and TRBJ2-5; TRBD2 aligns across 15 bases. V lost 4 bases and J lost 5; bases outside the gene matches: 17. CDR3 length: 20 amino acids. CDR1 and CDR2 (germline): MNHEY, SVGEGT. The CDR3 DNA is TGTGCCAGCAGTTCGAAAAGATACGGACTAGCGGGAGGGTCTGGGGAGACCCAGTACTTC. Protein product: CASSSKRYGLAGGSGETQYF.

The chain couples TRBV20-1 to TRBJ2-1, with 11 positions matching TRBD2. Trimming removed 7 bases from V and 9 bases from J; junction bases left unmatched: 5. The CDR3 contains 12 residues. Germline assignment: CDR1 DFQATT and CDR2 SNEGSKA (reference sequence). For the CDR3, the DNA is TGCAGTGTAGCGGGAGGGCCGGGTGAGCAGTTCTTC. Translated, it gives CSVAGGPGEQFF.

The CDR3 DNA reads TGCGCCAGCAGCCTAGACAGGGGGAAGAGGTACGAGCAGTACTTC. Translation gives CASSLDRGKRYEQYF. The gene calls are TRBV5-1 and TRBJ2-7, with 9 bases lining up with TRBD1. Looked up from germline, CDR1 is SGHRS and CDR2 is YFSETQ. This CDR3 region has 15 residues. V lost 4 bases and J lost 4; bases outside the gene matches: 9.

CDR3 sequence reads: CASSLVRLADNNEQFF. The CDR3 nucleotides read TGTGCCAGCAGCTTAGTCCGACTAGCGGATAACAATGAGCAGTTCTTC. V usage is TRBV11-1 and J usage is TRBJ2-1; 9 nucleotides align to TRBD2. Germline CDR1 SGHAT, CDR2 FQDESV (reference sequence). Trimming removed 1 base from V and 5 bases from J; junction bases left unmatched: 6. The CDR3 has 16 residues.

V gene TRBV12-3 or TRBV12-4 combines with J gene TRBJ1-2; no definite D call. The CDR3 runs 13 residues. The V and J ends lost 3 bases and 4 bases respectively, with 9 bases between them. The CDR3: CASSFGNPYGYTF. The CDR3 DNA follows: TGTGCCAGCAGTTTCGGTAACCCCTATGGCTACACCTTC.

DNA of the CDR3: TGTGCCAGCAGCTTACGCCCAGCCAATCAGCCCCAGCATTTT. Translating gives CASSLRPANQPQHF. The V gene is TRBV7-8, the J gene TRBJ1-5, with D hard to call. Trimming shortened V by 2 bases and J by 3 bases, and 8 bases separated the two germline ends. CDR1 and CDR2 from the germline V gene are SGHVS and FQNEAQ. This CDR3 region has 14 residues.

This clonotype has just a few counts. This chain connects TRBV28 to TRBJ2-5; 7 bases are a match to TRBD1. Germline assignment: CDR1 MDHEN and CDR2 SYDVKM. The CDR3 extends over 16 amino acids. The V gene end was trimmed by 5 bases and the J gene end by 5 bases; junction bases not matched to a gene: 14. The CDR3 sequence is CASSLTRDRVWETQYF. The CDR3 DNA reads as TGTGCCAGCAGTCTCACCCGCGACAGGGTCTGGGAGACCCAGTACTTC.

As DNA, the CDR3 is TGTGCCAGCAGCCAAGACCGGACTAGCGGGAGGCCCTACAATGAGCAGTTCTTC. This translates into CASSQDRTSGRPYNEQFF. V usage is TRBV14 and J usage is TRBJ2-1; 14 nucleotides line up with TRBD2. CDR3 length equals 18 residues. Germline CDR1 reads SGHDN; CDR2 reads FVKESK. The J segment lost 2 bases and the V segment lost 0 bases, leaving 3 bases of the junction unmatched.

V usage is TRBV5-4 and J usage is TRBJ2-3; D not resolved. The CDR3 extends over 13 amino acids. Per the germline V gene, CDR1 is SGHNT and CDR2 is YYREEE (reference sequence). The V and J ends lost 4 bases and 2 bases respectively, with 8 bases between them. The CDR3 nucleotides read TGTGCCAGCAGCAATAGTTACACAGATACGCAGTATTTT. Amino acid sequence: CASSNSYTDTQYF.

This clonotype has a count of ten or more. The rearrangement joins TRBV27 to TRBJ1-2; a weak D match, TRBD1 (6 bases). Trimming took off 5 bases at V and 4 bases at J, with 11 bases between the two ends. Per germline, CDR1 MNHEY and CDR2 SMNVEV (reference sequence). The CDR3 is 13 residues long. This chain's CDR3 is CASSEEQGYGYTF. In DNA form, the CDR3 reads TGTGCCAGCAGTGAAGAACAGGGCTATGGCTACACCTTC.

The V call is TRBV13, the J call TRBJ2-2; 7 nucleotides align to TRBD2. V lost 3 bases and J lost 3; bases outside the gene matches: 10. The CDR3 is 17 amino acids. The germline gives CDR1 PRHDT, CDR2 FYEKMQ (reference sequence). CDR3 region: CASSFNLGLADTGELFF. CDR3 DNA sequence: TGTGCCAGCAGCTTCAACCTGGGTCTAGCGGACACCGGGGAGCTGTTTTTT. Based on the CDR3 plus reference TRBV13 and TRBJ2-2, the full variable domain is AAGVIQSPRHLIKEKRETATLKCYPIPRHDTVYWYQQGPGQDPQFLISFYEKMQSDKGSIPDRFSAQQFSDYHSELNMSSLELGDSALYFCASSFNLGLADTGELFFGEGSRLTVL.

The CDR3 region is CASSQEKLAGYYEQYF. The CDR3 region has the DNA TGCGCCAGCAGCCAAGAAAAACTAGCGGGGTACTACGAGCAGTACTTC. The chain has TRBV4-1 and TRBJ2-7; 10 positions agree with TRBD2. The germline V gene has CDR1 MGHRA and CDR2 YSYEKL. CDR3 length equals 16 residues. With 0 bases clipped from V and 3 bases from J, the junction kept 5 bases outside the gene matches.

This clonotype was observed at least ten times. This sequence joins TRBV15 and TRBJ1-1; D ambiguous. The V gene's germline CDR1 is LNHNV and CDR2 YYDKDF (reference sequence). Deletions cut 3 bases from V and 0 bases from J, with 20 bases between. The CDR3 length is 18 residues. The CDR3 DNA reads TGTGCCACCAGCAGGGGCGATTTGTTACGCAACATGAACACTGAAGCTTTCTTT. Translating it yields CATSRGDLLRNMNTEAFF.